These 14 T cell receptor beta chains originate from one sample sequenced in a study of shared clonotypes between healthy human individuals. This table comes from immunoSEQ multiplex PCR, and its TCRdb copy is limited to in-frame clones, with some not included. The data contain about 2 million clones, around 96% of them singletons. CD45RO-negative CD8 cells positively selected for CCR7 made up the naive population, which excluded terminally differentiated effector memory CD45RA+ cells. The sequenced sample was naive CD8+ T cells sorted from blood. The source is a man aged 18 to 29 in good health.

The rearrangement joins TRBV27 to TRBJ2-5; D is uncertain. The germline gives CDR1 MNHEY, CDR2 SMNVEV (reference sequence). The CDR3 is 14 amino acids. The V end was cut by 6 bases, the J end by 5 bases, with 16 bases between. The CDR3 reads CASSPTPALETQYF. In DNA form, the CDR3 reads TGTGCCAGCAGCCCCACTCCAGCGTTGGAGACCCAGTACTTC.

This rearrangement joins TRBV5-6 to TRBJ1-2; TRBD1 is a possible D gene (5 bases). The CDR3 has 15 residues. Between the trimmed V and J ends, which lost 3 bases and 2 bases, there was a span of 14 bases. The germline gives CDR1 SGHDT, CDR2 YYEEEE. The CDR3 nucleotides read TGTGCCAGCAGCTATAGGGGCGCAGAGAACTATGGCTACACCTTC. Translating gives CASSYRGAENYGYTF.

The rearrangement uses TRBV28 and TRBJ1-4; D gene uncertain. The CDR3 runs 15 residues. Germline V gene data show CDR1 as MDHEN and CDR2 as SYDVKM. Trimming stripped 6 bases from V and 7 bases from J, with 18 bases between. The CDR3 DNA reads TGTGCCAGCAGCCCGGTATCGGATGTCGGTGAAAAACTGTTTTTT. Protein: CASSPVSDVGEKLFF. Full variable domain (rest looked up from reference TRBV28 and TRBJ1-4): DVKVTQSSRYLVKRTGEKVFLECVQDMDHENMFWYRQDPGLGLRLIYFSYDVKMKEKGDIPEGYSVSREKKERFSLILESASTNQTSMYLCASSPVSDVGEKLFFGSGTQLSVL.

The chain combines TRBV5-6 with TRBJ2-7; possible D gene TRBD1, 6 bases. In germline, CDR1 is SGHDT, CDR2 YYEEEE. This CDR3 spans 15 amino acids. With 5 bases removed from V and 3 bases from J, the gap between germline ends came to 18 bases. This chain's CDR3 is CASRQQGRVFYEQYF. The CDR3 nucleotides are TGTGCCAGCAGGCAGCAGGGGCGGGTTTTCTACGAGCAGTACTTC.

J is TRBJ2-7 and V is TRBV25-1; D may be TRBD2 (5 bases). Germline V gene lookup returns CDR1 MGHDK and CDR2 SYGVNS. V was shortened by 0 bases and J by 0 bases, with 6 bases between the two germline ends. The CDR3 contains 14 residues. The CDR3 region is CASSEYGDSYEQYF. CDR3 sequence (DNA): TGTGCCAGCAGTGAATACGGGGACTCCTACGAGCAGTACTTC.

The rearrangement joins TRBV6-5 to TRBJ2-7; 7 bases are a match to TRBD2. The CDR3 is 12 amino acids. The V gene's germline CDR1 is MNHEY and CDR2 SVGAGI. Trimming cost V 6 bases and J 6 bases; bases outside gene matches: 5. The CDR3 protein is CASSHRGGEQYF. The CDR3 DNA sequence: TGTGCCAGCAGCCACCGCGGGGGCGAGCAGTACTTC.

The rearrangement joins TRBV4-1 to TRBJ2-7; D is perhaps TRBD2 (6 bases). The CDR3 has 15 residues. The germline V gene encodes CDR1 MGHRA and CDR2 YSYEKL. V lost 6 bases and J 2 bases, leaving 17 bases between the germline ends. DNA for the CDR3: TGCGCCAGCAGGGCCCGGGAGCAGACGGCCTACGAGCAGTACTTC. The encoded protein is CASRAREQTAYEQYF.

Note on this clone: This CDR3 is also generated by other DNA sequences in the sample. The chain recombines TRBV9 with TRBJ1-2; D may be TRBD1 (5 bases). V lost 0 bases and J lost 2, with 8 bases in between. This CDR3 is 14 amino acids long. The germline V gene has CDR1 SGDLS and CDR2 YYNGEE. The CDR3 spells CASSVVGGNYGYTF. CDR3 DNA sequence: TGTGCCAGCAGCGTAGTTGGGGGGAACTATGGCTACACCTTC.

The V gene is TRBV28, the J gene TRBJ2-7, with D perhaps matching TRBD2 (5 bases). Germline loops: CDR1 MDHEN, CDR2 SYDVKM. V was shortened by 3 bases and J by 0 bases, with 6 bases between the two germline ends. The CDR3 has 13 amino acids. CDR3 coding DNA: TGTGCCAGCAGTTTCGGGAACTCCTACGAGCAGTACTTC. Translated, it gives CASSFGNSYEQYF. Complete variable domain (other parts from reference TRBV28 and TRBJ2-7): DVKVTQSSRYLVKRTGEKVFLECVQDMDHENMFWYRQDPGLGLRLIYFSYDVKMKEKGDIPEGYSVSREKKERFSLILESASTNQTSMYLCASSFGNSYEQYFGPGTRLTVT.

This chain connects TRBV4-1 to TRBJ2-7, with 7 bases lining up with TRBD2. From germline, CDR1 is MGHRA and CDR2 YSYEKL. The CDR3 length is 17 residues. Germline trimming cut 0 bases from V and 4 bases from J; bases unmatched to any gene: 12. The CDR3 DNA is TGCGCCAGCAGCCAAGATTTCAAAAGCGGGACGGGATACGAGCAGTACTTC. Protein product: CASSQDFKSGTGYEQYF.

This chain joins TRBV19 and TRBJ2-1, with TRBD1 as a possible D gene (5 bases). V shed 7 bases and J shed 4 bases, with 20 bases lying between them. CDR1 is LNHDA, CDR2 SQIVND, per germline (reference sequence). The CDR3 runs 16 residues. DNA of the CDR3: TGTGCCAGTAAAGCGAGAGACAGCCTTGGATACAATGAGCAGTTCTTC. Translating gives CASKARDSLGYNEQFF.

This chain uses TRBV21-1 with TRBJ1-6. TRBV21-1 represents a pseudogene. The CDR3 has 16 amino acids. The DNA of the CDR3 is TGTGCCAGCAGCAAAGACCGGATCCCCGTACGTTCACCCCTCCACTTT. Its protein product is CASSKDRIPVRSPLHF.

The V call is TRBV7-9, the J call TRBJ2-1; 11 positions agree with TRBD2. The germline V gene has CDR1 SEHNR and CDR2 FQNEAQ (reference sequence). This CDR3 spans 15 amino acids. The ends lost 5 bases at V and 8 bases at J; junction bases unmatched: 8. In DNA form, the CDR3 reads TGTGCCAGCAGCGAGGGACTAGCGGCCATTTATGAGCAGTTCTTC. It is translated as CASSEGLAAIYEQFF.

This chain uses TRBV12-5 with TRBJ2-7, with TRBD2 as a possible D gene (6 bases). This CDR3 contains 13 residues. Germline CDR1 reads LGHNT; CDR2 reads FRNRAP. Deletions cut 5 bases from V and 2 bases from J, with 10 bases between. This chain's CDR3 is CASGREYPYEQYF. The CDR3 coding sequence is TGTGCTAGTGGTCGGGAGTACCCCTACGAGCAGTACTTC.